These 4 T cell receptor beta chains came from one sample sequenced in a study of blood T cell repertoires in COVID-19. The method was immunoSEQ multiplex PCR; TCRdb's version includes in-frame clones alone and lacks a portion of them. In the table there are about 68,000 clones, 85% of which are singletons. Sequencing was done on a sample of peripheral blood. These receptors were collected from a man aged 50 or older with acute or convalescent COVID-19.

The CDR3, as DNA: TGTGCCAGCAGTTTTTCTCAGGGCACTGAAGCTTTCTTT. Protein product: CASSFSQGTEAFF. The chain carries TRBV27 and TRBJ1-1; D possibly corresponds to TRBD1 (5 bases). Germline V CDR1 and CDR2: MNHEY, SMNVEV (reference sequence). The CDR3 spans 13 residues. V dropped 3 bases and J dropped 4 bases, with 9 bases sitting between them.

The genes are TRBV2 and TRBJ1-5, with 7 bases lining up with TRBD1. Losses at the gene ends were 4 bases for V and 11 bases for J; bases not matched to a gene: 2. Germline V gives CDR1 SNHLY, CDR2 FYNNEI. This CDR3 is built from 11 residues. CDR3 nucleotide sequence: TGTGCCAGCAGTGGACAGGGATCCCAGCATTTT. Its translation is CASSGQGSQHF.

This clone has more than one count but fewer than ten. V and J are TRBV30 and TRBJ1-3, with TRBD1 identical over 8 bases. This CDR3 has 14 residues. Germline loops: CDR1 GTSNPN, CDR2 SVGIG (reference sequence). J lost 2 bases, V lost 3 bases, and 3 bases had no gene match. The CDR3 sequence is CAWRLTGAGNTIYF. CDR3 coding DNA: TGTGCCTGGAGGTTGACAGGGGCTGGAAACACCATATATTTT.

The V gene is TRBV3-1 (or the pseudogene TRBV3-2), the J gene TRBJ2-1; a possible D gene is TRBD2 (5 bases). The CDR3 sequence is 13 residues long. Trimming removed 4 bases at V and 8 bases at J, with 12 bases between. Germline CDR1 LGHDT, CDR2 YNNKEL (reference sequence). The CDR3 DNA sequence: TGTGCCAGCAGCCCCTTGGTGAGGGATGAGCAGTTCTTC. Amino acid sequence: CASSPLVRDEQFF.